This is a list of T cell receptor beta chains from one sample in a study of spatial heterogeneity in lung cancer. TCRdb re-derived calls from the 5' RACE reads in MiXCR, one entry per CDR3 protein. The sample holds around 100,000 distinct CDR3 sequences, approximately 4.4% seen once. The sample consisted of lung tumor tissue, taken at surgery. These receptors were taken from a male donor with early-stage non-small cell lung cancer. Both conserved end residues are part of each CDR3. Fields, in order: D gene, clone size, V gene, J gene, CDR3 protein, CDR3 DNA. The D gene is left open where the match is weak. Some rows have no size entry. The others give once, few or many, or a class for an expanded clone.

TRBD1	many	TRBV20-1	TRBJ2-3	CSAGTGDADTQYF	TGCAGTGCCGGGACAGGGGACGCAGATACGCAGTATTTT
TRBD2	many	TRBV12-3/TRBV12-4	TRBJ2-1	CASRPGLAAYNEQFF	TGTGCCAGCAGGCCGGGACTAGCGGCCTACAATGAGCAGTTCTTC
-	many	TRBV12-3/TRBV12-4	TRBJ2-5	CASSFGGDRKTQYF	TGTGCCAGCAGTTTCGGCGGTGATCGGAAGACCCAGTACTTC
-	many	TRBV4-1	TRBJ2-5	CASSQEFLVTGGSAQYF	TGCGCCAGCAGCCAAGAATTCCTCGTCACGGGTGGCTCTGCCCAGTACTTC
-	many	TRBV28	TRBJ1-5	CASSLEPFQPQHF	TGTGCCAGCAGTTTAGAGCCGTTCCAGCCCCAGCATTTT
TRBD2	many	TRBV15	TRBJ2-7	CATAPSGLSYEQYF	TGTGCCACCGCCCCTAGCGGACTCTCCTACGAGCAGTACTTC
-	many	TRBV3-1	TRBJ1-1	CASSQDRGLTEAFF	TGTGCCAGCAGCCAAGATCGAGGGCTAACTGAAGCTTTCTTT
TRBD1	many	TRBV2	TRBJ2-7	CASSVRDRSSYEQYF	TGTGCCAGCAGTGTCAGGGACAGAAGCTCCTACGAGCAGTACTTC
-	many	TRBV28	TRBJ1-5	CATHARGYSNQPQHF	TGTGCCACTCACGCGAGAGGATATAGCAATCAGCCCCAGCATTTT
-	many	TRBV5-5	TRBJ2-5	CASSLGGPETQYF	TGTGCCAGCAGCTTGGGGGGGCCTGAGACCCAGTACTTC
TRBD1	-	TRBV5-6	TRBJ2-1	CASSLGQGNEQFF	TGTGCCAGCAGCTTGGGACAGGGGAATGAGCAGTTCTTC
-	-	TRBV18	TRBJ1-5	CASSPPGQFGVVQPQHF	TGTGCCAGCTCACCACCCGGACAGTTTGGGGTAGTTCAGCCCCAGCATTTT
TRBD1	-	TRBV11-2	TRBJ2-1	CASRALTGTNEQFF	TGTGCCAGCAGAGCTCTGACAGGGACGAATGAGCAGTTCTTC
TRBD1	many	TRBV20-1	TRBJ2-3	CSARTGGGTDTQYF	TGCAGTGCCCGAACAGGGGGCGGGACAGATACGCAGTATTTT
-	-	TRBV10-3	TRBJ2-7	CAISRGGLYEQYF	TGTGCCATCAGTAGAGGGGGACTCTACGAGCAGTACTTC
TRBD2	many	TRBV29-1	TRBJ2-5	CSVEAGTGETQYF	TGCAGCGTAGAAGCGGGAACGGGGGAGACCCAGTACTTC
TRBD1	many	TRBV2	TRBJ1-2	CASREGASGYTF	TGTGCCAGCCGGGAGGGGGCCTCTGGCTACACCTTC